These T cell receptor beta chains were read from a single sample in a study of graft-versus-host responses after intestinal transplantation. No cognate antigen is known for these TCRs. Using immunoSEQ multiplex PCR, the repertoire was profiled, and TCRdb retains in-frame clones only, with some absent. The table has more than 65,000 clones, about 94% seen once. The input for sequencing was unstimulated CD8+ T cells sorted from spleen or lymph node cells, taken before intestinal transplant. Every receptor here comes from a human donor who received an intestinal transplant. Each CDR3 is given with its conserved first and last residue. The order of the fields is CDR3 protein, CDR3 DNA, D gene, J gene, clone size, V gene. D genes are given only for firm matches. Clone size is shown for a subset of rows, as once, few, many or a class of expanded clone.

CDR3aa: CASEDLVLDTQYF; CDR3nt: TGTGCCAGCGAGGACTTAGTCTTAGATACGCAGTATTTT; d_gene: -; j_gene: TRBJ2-3; abundance: -; v_gene: TRBV6-4
CDR3aa: CAWGGQDEQYF; CDR3nt: TGTGCCTGGGGGGGGCAGGACGAGCAGTACTTC; d_gene: -; j_gene: TRBJ2-7; abundance: -; v_gene: TRBV30
CDR3aa: CASSLLQGTLSPLHF; CDR3nt: TGTGCCAGCAGTTTGTTGCAGGGGACCCTTTCACCCCTCCACTTT; d_gene: -; j_gene: TRBJ1-6; abundance: -; v_gene: TRBV28
CDR3aa: CASSYLTGYNEQFF; CDR3nt: TGTGCCAGCAGTTACTTGACAGGCTACAATGAGCAGTTCTTC; d_gene: -; j_gene: TRBJ2-1; abundance: -; v_gene: TRBV6-5
CDR3aa: CASSWGRGELFF; CDR3nt: TGTGCCAGCAGCTGGGGGCGCGGGGAGCTGTTTTTT; d_gene: -; j_gene: TRBJ2-2; abundance: -; v_gene: TRBV28
CDR3aa: CASSPGSTFYGYTF; CDR3nt: TGTGCCAGCAGCCCCGGGTCAACGTTCTATGGCTACACCTTC; d_gene: -; j_gene: TRBJ1-2; abundance: -; v_gene: TRBV6-5
CDR3aa: CASRISGINTGELFF; CDR3nt: TGTGCCAGTAGGATTAGCGGGATAAACACCGGGGAGCTGTTTTTT; d_gene: TRBD2; j_gene: TRBJ2-2; abundance: once; v_gene: TRBV19
CDR3aa: CASSGGYEGPNQETQYF; CDR3nt: TGTGCCAGCAGTGGGGGATATGAGGGCCCTAACCAAGAGACCCAGTACTTC; d_gene: -; j_gene: TRBJ2-5; abundance: -; v_gene: TRBV2
CDR3aa: CASSPKQGFDSPLHF; CDR3nt: TGCGCCAGCAGCCCTAAACAGGGGTTTGATTCACCCCTCCACTTT; d_gene: TRBD1; j_gene: TRBJ1-6; abundance: -; v_gene: TRBV4-1
CDR3aa: CASSYGRRWRGELNTEAFF; CDR3nt: TGTGCCAGCAGCTATGGTCGCCGGTGGCGGGGCGAACTGAACACTGAAGCTTTCTTT; d_gene: -; j_gene: TRBJ1-1; abundance: -; v_gene: TRBV5-5
CDR3aa: CASSGGNTEAFF; CDR3nt: TGTGCCAGCAGCGGGGGGAACACTGAAGCTTTCTTT; d_gene: -; j_gene: TRBJ1-1; abundance: -; v_gene: TRBV6-1
CDR3aa: CASSPKTSTDTQYF; CDR3nt: TGTGCCAGCAGCCCAAAGACAAGCACAGATACGCAGTATTTT; d_gene: -; j_gene: TRBJ2-3; abundance: -; v_gene: TRBV9
CDR3aa: CASSFGTGDYEQYF; CDR3nt: TGTGCCAGCAGCTTCGGGACAGGAGATTACGAGCAGTACTTC; d_gene: TRBD1; j_gene: TRBJ2-7; abundance: -; v_gene: TRBV11-2
CDR3aa: CASSLSTGEQYF; CDR3nt: TGTGCCAGCAGCTTATCTACGGGAGAGCAGTACTTC; d_gene: -; j_gene: TRBJ2-7; abundance: -; v_gene: TRBV7-9
CDR3aa: CASSPGQGAVDEKLFF; CDR3nt: TGTGCCAGCAGCCCAGGACAGGGGGCGGTGGACGAAAAACTGTTTTTT; d_gene: TRBD1; j_gene: TRBJ1-4; abundance: once; v_gene: TRBV7-9
CDR3aa: CASSLQGGRRGEQYF; CDR3nt: TGTGCCAGCAGCTTGCAGGGGGGGAGACGAGGCGAGCAGTACTTC; d_gene: -; j_gene: TRBJ2-7; abundance: -; v_gene: TRBV5-4
CDR3aa: CASRDRGLGEKLFF; CDR3nt: TGTGCCAGCAGGGACAGGGGATTGGGGGAAAAACTGTTTTTT; d_gene: TRBD1; j_gene: TRBJ1-4; abundance: -; v_gene: TRBV6-1
CDR3aa: CASSRTGISTDTQYF; CDR3nt: TGTGCCAGCAGCCGGACAGGGATAAGCACAGATACGCAGTATTTT; d_gene: TRBD1; j_gene: TRBJ2-3; abundance: -; v_gene: TRBV7-9
CDR3aa: CASSPAGVLYEQYF; CDR3nt: TGTGCCAGCTCACCGGCGGGAGTCCTCTACGAGCAGTACTTC; d_gene: TRBD2; j_gene: TRBJ2-7; abundance: -; v_gene: TRBV18
CDR3aa: CASSEMWINQPQHF; CDR3nt: TGTGCCAGCAGTGAGATGTGGATCAATCAGCCCCAGCATTTT; d_gene: -; j_gene: TRBJ1-5; abundance: -; v_gene: TRBV2
CDR3aa: CSVIPDGETQYF; CDR3nt: TGCAGCGTTATTCCAGACGGAGAGACCCAGTACTTC; d_gene: -; j_gene: TRBJ2-5; abundance: -; v_gene: TRBV29-1
CDR3aa: CASSPLGQGSGYGYTF; CDR3nt: TGTGCCAGCAGCCCCCTGGGGCAGGGATCCGGCTATGGCTACACCTTC; d_gene: -; j_gene: TRBJ1-2; abundance: -; v_gene: TRBV4-2
CDR3aa: CASSHPGGWDRGEGWGHEKLFF; CDR3nt: TGCGCCAGCAGCCATCCCGGGGGATGGGACAGGGGCGAAGGATGGGGTCATGAAAAACTGTTTTTT; d_gene: TRBD1; j_gene: TRBJ1-4; abundance: -; v_gene: TRBV4-1
CDR3aa: CASSLSIWGEAFF; CDR3nt: TGTGCCAGCAGTTTATCGATATGGGGTGAAGCTTTCTTT; d_gene: -; j_gene: TRBJ1-1; abundance: -; v_gene: TRBV27
CDR3aa: CASSLTGNSGNTIYF; CDR3nt: TGTGCCAGCAGCTTGACGGGAAACTCTGGAAACACCATATATTTT; d_gene: -; j_gene: TRBJ1-3; abundance: -; v_gene: TRBV5-6
CDR3aa: CASTLSGGTEAFF; CDR3nt: TGTGCCAGTACGCTATCTGGGGGGACTGAAGCTTTCTTT; d_gene: -; j_gene: TRBJ1-1; abundance: -; v_gene: TRBV6-5
CDR3aa: CASMRRLGHYQETQYF; CDR3nt: TGTGCCAGCATGAGGAGGTTAGGACACTACCAAGAGACCCAGTACTTC; d_gene: -; j_gene: TRBJ2-5; abundance: -; v_gene: TRBV2
CDR3aa: CASSVGHFLETQYF; CDR3nt: TGTGCCAGCAGCGTAGGACACTTCCTGGAGACCCAGTACTTC; d_gene: -; j_gene: TRBJ2-5; abundance: -; v_gene: TRBV9
CDR3aa: CASSWGNYPYGELFF; CDR3nt: TGTGCCAGCAGCTGGGGGAATTATCCTTACGGGGAGCTGTTTTTT; d_gene: -; j_gene: TRBJ2-2; abundance: -; v_gene: TRBV5-6
CDR3aa: CASGNQPQHF; CDR3nt: TGTGCCAGTGGCAATCAGCCCCAGCATTTT; d_gene: -; j_gene: TRBJ1-5; abundance: -; v_gene: TRBV18
CDR3aa: CASSLGLAGNEQFF; CDR3nt: TGTGCCAGCAGTTTGGGACTAGCGGGAAATGAGCAGTTCTTC; d_gene: TRBD2; j_gene: TRBJ2-1; abundance: -; v_gene: TRBV27
CDR3aa: CARSLEGGSNTGELFF; CDR3nt: TGTGCCAGAAGCTTGGAGGGTGGTTCGAACACCGGGGAGCTGTTTTTT; d_gene: -; j_gene: TRBJ2-2; abundance: -; v_gene: TRBV5-3
CDR3aa: CASHLSGGGSYEQYF; CDR3nt: TGTGCCAGCCACCTCTCGGGCGGGGGTTCCTACGAGCAGTACTTC; d_gene: TRBD2; j_gene: TRBJ2-7; abundance: -; v_gene: TRBV18